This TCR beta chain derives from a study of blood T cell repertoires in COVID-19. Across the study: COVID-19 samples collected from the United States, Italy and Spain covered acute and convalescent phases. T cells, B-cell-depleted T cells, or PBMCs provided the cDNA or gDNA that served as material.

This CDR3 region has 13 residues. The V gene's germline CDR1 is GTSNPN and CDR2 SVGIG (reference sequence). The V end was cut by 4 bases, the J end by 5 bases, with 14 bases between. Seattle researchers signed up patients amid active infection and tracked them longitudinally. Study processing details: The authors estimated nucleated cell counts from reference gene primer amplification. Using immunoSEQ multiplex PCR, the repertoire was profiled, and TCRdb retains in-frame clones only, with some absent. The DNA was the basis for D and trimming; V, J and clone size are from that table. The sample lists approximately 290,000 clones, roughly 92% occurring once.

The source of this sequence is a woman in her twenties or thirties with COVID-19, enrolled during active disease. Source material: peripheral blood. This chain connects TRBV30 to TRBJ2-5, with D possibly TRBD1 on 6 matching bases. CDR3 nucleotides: TGTGCCTGGACCACAGGGATGAGGGAGACCCAGTACTTC. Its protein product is CAWTTGMRETQYF.